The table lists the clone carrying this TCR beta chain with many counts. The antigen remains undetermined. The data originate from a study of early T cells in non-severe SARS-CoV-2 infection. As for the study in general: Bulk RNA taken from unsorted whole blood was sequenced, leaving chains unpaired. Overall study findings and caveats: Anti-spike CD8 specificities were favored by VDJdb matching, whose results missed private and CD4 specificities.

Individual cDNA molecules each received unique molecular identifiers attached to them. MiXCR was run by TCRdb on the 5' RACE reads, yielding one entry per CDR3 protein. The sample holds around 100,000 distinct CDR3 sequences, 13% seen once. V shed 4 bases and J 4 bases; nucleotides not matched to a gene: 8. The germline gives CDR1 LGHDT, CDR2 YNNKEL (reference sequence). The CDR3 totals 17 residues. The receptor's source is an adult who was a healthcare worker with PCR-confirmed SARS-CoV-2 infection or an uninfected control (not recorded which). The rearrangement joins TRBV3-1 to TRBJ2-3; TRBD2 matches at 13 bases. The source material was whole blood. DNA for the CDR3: TGTGCCAGCAGCCCATCCCATACTAGCGGGGGGGCAGATACGCAGTATTTT. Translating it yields CASSPSHTSGGADTQYF.